The rows below give T cell receptor beta chains drawn from one sample of a study of PD-1 blockade in classical Hodgkin lymphoma. Clones were sequenced by immunoSEQ multiplex PCR, and TCRdb holds only the in-frame ones, with some missing. Of roughly 140,000 clones in the sample, under 85% were seen once. The material sequenced was peripheral blood mononuclear cells (PBMCs), taken before the second cycle of nivolumab. The receptor source for this set is a human donor with classical Hodgkin lymphoma. The CDR3 runs from the conserved cysteine through the conserved F or W. D genes are given only for firm matches. Clone size is stated in some rows and not others, as once, few, many or a class when expanded.

clone size: -; D gene: TRBD1; J gene: TRBJ1-2; V gene: TRBV7-2; CDR3 DNA: TGTGCCAGCCGGGACAGGACCCTCTATGGCTACACCTTC; CDR3 protein: CASRDRTLYGYTF
clone size: -; D gene: -; J gene: TRBJ2-1; V gene: TRBV11-2; CDR3 DNA: TGTGCCAGCAGTGGTGGGATGGCTGAGCAGTTCTTC; CDR3 protein: CASSGGMAEQFF
clone size: -; D gene: -; J gene: TRBJ1-2; V gene: TRBV7-9; CDR3 DNA: TGTGCCAGCAGCACCCTCGGGGGTAGCTACACCTTC; CDR3 protein: CASSTLGGSYTF
clone size: -; D gene: TRBD1; J gene: TRBJ1-5; V gene: TRBV4-2; CDR3 DNA: TGTGCCAGCAGCCAAGATTCCTCAGGGGGAAGCAATCAGCCCCAGCATTTT; CDR3 protein: CASSQDSSGGSNQPQHF
clone size: -; D gene: -; J gene: TRBJ2-1; V gene: TRBV28; CDR3 DNA: TGTGCCAGCAGTTTACTCCGAGCATTAGTCGCTGAGCAGTTCTTC; CDR3 protein: CASSLLRALVAEQFF
clone size: few; D gene: -; J gene: TRBJ2-4; V gene: TRBV2; CDR3 DNA: TGTGCCAGCAGTGAGCAAGCCAAAAACATTCAGTACTTC; CDR3 protein: CASSEQAKNIQYF
clone size: -; D gene: -; J gene: TRBJ2-5; V gene: TRBV28; CDR3 DNA: TGTGCCAGCAGTTTTGACCCCCACGGGACCCAGTACTTC; CDR3 protein: CASSFDPHGTQYF
clone size: -; D gene: -; J gene: TRBJ2-5; V gene: TRBV7-7; CDR3 DNA: TGTGCCATCGGGAGCGCGCTCCAAGAGACCCAGTACTTC; CDR3 protein: CAIGSALQETQYF
clone size: -; D gene: TRBD2; J gene: TRBJ2-1; V gene: TRBV10-3; CDR3 DNA: TGTGCCATCAGTGAGTCGGCTAGCGGGGGGGGTGAGCAGTTCTTC; CDR3 protein: CAISESASGGGEQFF
clone size: many; D gene: -; J gene: TRBJ2-7; V gene: TRBV7-9; CDR3 DNA: TGTGCCAGCAGCCCATACAGGGACGAGCAGTACTTC; CDR3 protein: CASSPYRDEQYF
clone size: -; D gene: -; J gene: TRBJ2-3; V gene: TRBV5-1; CDR3 DNA: TGCGCCAGCAGCTTGGGGGGCACAGATACGCAGTATTTT; CDR3 protein: CASSLGGTDTQYF
clone size: -; D gene: -; J gene: TRBJ2-7; V gene: TRBV6-5; CDR3 DNA: TGTGCCAGCAGCGCCGCAGGGGCTTCCTCCTACGAGCAGTACTTC; CDR3 protein: CASSAAGASSYEQYF
clone size: -; D gene: -; J gene: TRBJ2-3; V gene: TRBV25-1; CDR3 DNA: TGTGCCAGCAGTGGCGGGACAACAGATACGCAGTATTTT; CDR3 protein: CASSGGTTDTQYF
clone size: -; D gene: -; J gene: TRBJ2-7; V gene: TRBV25-1; CDR3 DNA: TGTGCCAGCAGTGAACTGCGGGGGCCGCCCTACGAGCAGTACTTC; CDR3 protein: CASSELRGPPYEQYF
clone size: many; D gene: -; J gene: TRBJ1-2; V gene: TRBV19; CDR3 DNA: TGTGCCACCGCTCGAAAAGGGTCGAATGGCTACACCTTC; CDR3 protein: CATARKGSNGYTF
clone size: -; D gene: -; J gene: TRBJ1-2; V gene: TRBV5-1; CDR3 DNA: TGCGCCAGCAGCCCCGGAGACGTTGATGGCTACACCTTC; CDR3 protein: CASSPGDVDGYTF
clone size: few; D gene: TRBD2; J gene: TRBJ2-2; V gene: TRBV7-9; CDR3 DNA: TGTGCCAGCAGCTCAAAAGGACTAGCGAACACCGGGGAGCTGTTTTTT; CDR3 protein: CASSSKGLANTGELFF
clone size: -; D gene: TRBD2; J gene: TRBJ2-3; V gene: TRBV25-1; CDR3 DNA: TGTGCCAGCAGTCCACTAGCGGGTACGCAGTATTTT; CDR3 protein: CASSPLAGTQYF
clone size: -; D gene: -; J gene: TRBJ2-7; V gene: TRBV30; CDR3 DNA: TGTGCCTTACAAAAGAGCAGGGGCTACGAGCAGTACTTC; CDR3 protein: CALQKSRGYEQYF
clone size: -; D gene: -; J gene: TRBJ2-2; V gene: TRBV5-1; CDR3 DNA: TGCGCCAGCAGCGCGGAAGGGGGGGGGAAGAACACCGGGGAGCTGTTTTTT; CDR3 protein: CASSAEGGGKNTGELFF
clone size: -; D gene: TRBD2; J gene: TRBJ2-7; V gene: TRBV6-1; CDR3 DNA: TGTGCCAGCAGTGAGAAGGGTTTTCGACTAGCGGTTAACTCCTACGAGCAGTACTTC; CDR3 protein: CASSEKGFRLAVNSYEQYF
clone size: -; D gene: -; J gene: TRBJ2-3; V gene: TRBV7-2; CDR3 DNA: TGTGCCAGCAGCTTCGGACCAACGTCAGATACGCAGTATTTT; CDR3 protein: CASSFGPTSDTQYF
clone size: -; D gene: -; J gene: TRBJ2-5; V gene: TRBV2; CDR3 DNA: TGTGCCAGCTCGACTACGGAGACCCAGTACTTC; CDR3 protein: CASSTTETQYF
clone size: -; D gene: -; J gene: TRBJ2-7; V gene: TRBV10-3; CDR3 DNA: TGTGCCATCAGTACAGGTTACGAGCAGTACTTC; CDR3 protein: CAISTGYEQYF
clone size: -; D gene: -; J gene: TRBJ1-2; V gene: TRBV10-3; CDR3 DNA: TGTGCCATCAGTGGGGAGGGTAACTATGGCTACACCTTC; CDR3 protein: CAISGEGNYGYTF
clone size: -; D gene: -; J gene: TRBJ2-2; V gene: TRBV7-6; CDR3 DNA: TGTGCCAGCAGCTTAGCGGGTGTTAGCGGGAACACCGGGGAGCTGTTTTTT; CDR3 protein: CASSLAGVSGNTGELFF
clone size: once; D gene: -; J gene: TRBJ2-1; V gene: TRBV7-9; CDR3 DNA: TGTGCCAGCAGCTTGACAGCCAATGAGCAGTTCTTC; CDR3 protein: CASSLTANEQFF
clone size: few; D gene: -; J gene: TRBJ2-1; V gene: TRBV6-1; CDR3 DNA: TGTGCCAGCAGTGAAGTTTTTCTCAATAATGAGCAGTTCTTC; CDR3 protein: CASSEVFLNNEQFF
clone size: once; D gene: -; J gene: TRBJ1-1; V gene: TRBV5-1; CDR3 DNA: TGCGCCAGCAGCTCGGGGACGCAGAACACTGAAGCTTTCTTT; CDR3 protein: CASSSGTQNTEAFF
clone size: -; D gene: -; J gene: TRBJ1-2; V gene: TRBV6-1; CDR3 DNA: TGTGCCAGCAGTGAGGGGGGGGGCTCGTATGGCTACACCTTC; CDR3 protein: CASSEGGGSYGYTF
clone size: -; D gene: -; J gene: TRBJ2-7; V gene: TRBV11-2; CDR3 DNA: TGTGCCAGCAGCTTAGCTGGGGGGCCTTTCTACGAGCAGTACTTC; CDR3 protein: CASSLAGGPFYEQYF
clone size: -; D gene: -; J gene: TRBJ2-7; V gene: TRBV30; CDR3 DNA: TGTGCCTGGAGTGGCGGAGGGTACGAGCAGTACTTC; CDR3 protein: CAWSGGGYEQYF
clone size: -; D gene: TRBD1; J gene: TRBJ1-1; V gene: TRBV6-5; CDR3 DNA: TGTGCCAGCAGTTACTCGTTTGACAGGGAGGCTTTCTTT; CDR3 protein: CASSYSFDREAFF
clone size: -; D gene: TRBD1; J gene: TRBJ2-3; V gene: TRBV27; CDR3 DNA: TGTGCCAGCAGTTTACTCCAGGGGGCAGATACGCAGTATTTT; CDR3 protein: CASSLLQGADTQYF
clone size: -; D gene: TRBD1; J gene: TRBJ1-1; V gene: TRBV6-5; CDR3 DNA: TGTGCCAGCAGTTTACAGGGGGTGACTGAAGCTTTCTTT; CDR3 protein: CASSLQGVTEAFF
clone size: few; D gene: TRBD2; J gene: TRBJ2-3; V gene: TRBV5-4; CDR3 DNA: TGTGCCAGCAGCGGGGGGACTAGCGGGAGCTTTCTGAATACGCAGTATTTT; CDR3 protein: CASSGGTSGSFLNTQYF
clone size: -; D gene: TRBD1; J gene: TRBJ1-4; V gene: TRBV6-6; CDR3 DNA: TGTGCCAGCAGTCCCCGGGACAGTTTTGAAAAACTGTTTTTT; CDR3 protein: CASSPRDSFEKLFF
clone size: many; D gene: TRBD2; J gene: TRBJ2-7; V gene: TRBV6-5; CDR3 DNA: TGTGCCAGCAGTTACCTTAGCGGGGCCTACGAGCAGTACTTC; CDR3 protein: CASSYLSGAYEQYF
clone size: -; D gene: -; J gene: TRBJ2-5; V gene: TRBV9; CDR3 DNA: TGTGCCAGCAGCGTAGAGGGGGGACGGTTCCAAGAGACCCAGTACTTC; CDR3 protein: CASSVEGGRFQETQYF
clone size: -; D gene: -; J gene: TRBJ1-6; V gene: TRBV2; CDR3 DNA: TGTGCCAGCAGTGGACCTCGGGATTCACCCCTCCACTTT; CDR3 protein: CASSGPRDSPLHF
clone size: -; D gene: -; J gene: TRBJ2-2; V gene: TRBV7-5; CDR3 DNA: TGTGCCAGAAGCCCCTGGCCCGGGGAGCTGTTTTTT; CDR3 protein: CARSPWPGELFF
clone size: -; D gene: TRBD1; J gene: TRBJ1-2; V gene: TRBV6-6; CDR3 DNA: TGTGCCAGCAGCCAGGACAGGGGGTATGGCTACACCTTC; CDR3 protein: CASSQDRGYGYTF
clone size: -; D gene: -; J gene: TRBJ1-2; V gene: TRBV27; CDR3 DNA: TGTGCCAGCAGTTTATCTGGCGGGAACTATGGCTACACCTTC; CDR3 protein: CASSLSGGNYGYTF
clone size: -; D gene: -; J gene: TRBJ2-7; V gene: TRBV7-9; CDR3 DNA: TGTGCCAGCAGCCTTACATGGGGGTGGGAGCAGTACTTC; CDR3 protein: CASSLTWGWEQYF
clone size: -; D gene: -; J gene: TRBJ2-2; V gene: TRBV5-8; CDR3 DNA: TGTGCCAGCAGCTTGCGCAGCTACACCGGGGAGCTGTTTTTT; CDR3 protein: CASSLRSYTGELFF
clone size: once; D gene: -; J gene: TRBJ1-4; V gene: TRBV10-3; CDR3 DNA: TGTGCCATCAGTGAGACCCAGGGAAATGAAAAACTGTTTTTT; CDR3 protein: CAISETQGNEKLFF
clone size: -; D gene: -; J gene: TRBJ1-1; V gene: TRBV18; CDR3 DNA: TGTGCCAGCTCATCGGTTAGGCGGACCATGAACACTGAAGCTTTCTTT; CDR3 protein: CASSSVRRTMNTEAFF
clone size: -; D gene: TRBD2; J gene: TRBJ2-4; V gene: TRBV30; CDR3 DNA: TGTGCCTGGACGTTGGGGAGGGCCCTAGCCAAAAACATTCAGTACTTC; CDR3 protein: CAWTLGRALAKNIQYF
clone size: -; D gene: TRBD1; J gene: TRBJ1-3; V gene: TRBV10-3; CDR3 DNA: TGTGCCGCGTCGGCTCTACCAGGGGGAGATGGAAACACCATATATTTT; CDR3 protein: CAASALPGGDGNTIYF